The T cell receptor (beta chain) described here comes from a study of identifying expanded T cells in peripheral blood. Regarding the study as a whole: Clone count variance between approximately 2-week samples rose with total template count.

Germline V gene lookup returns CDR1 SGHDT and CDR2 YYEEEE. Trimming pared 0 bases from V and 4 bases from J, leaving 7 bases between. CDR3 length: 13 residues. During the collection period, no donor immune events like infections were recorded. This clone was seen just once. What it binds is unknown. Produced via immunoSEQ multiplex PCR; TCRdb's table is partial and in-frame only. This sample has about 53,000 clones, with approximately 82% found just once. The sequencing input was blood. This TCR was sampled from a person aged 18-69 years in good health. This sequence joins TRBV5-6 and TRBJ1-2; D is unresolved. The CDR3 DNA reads TGTGCCAGCAGCTTGGGAGGTAGCTATGGCTACACCTTC. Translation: CASSLGGSYGYTF.